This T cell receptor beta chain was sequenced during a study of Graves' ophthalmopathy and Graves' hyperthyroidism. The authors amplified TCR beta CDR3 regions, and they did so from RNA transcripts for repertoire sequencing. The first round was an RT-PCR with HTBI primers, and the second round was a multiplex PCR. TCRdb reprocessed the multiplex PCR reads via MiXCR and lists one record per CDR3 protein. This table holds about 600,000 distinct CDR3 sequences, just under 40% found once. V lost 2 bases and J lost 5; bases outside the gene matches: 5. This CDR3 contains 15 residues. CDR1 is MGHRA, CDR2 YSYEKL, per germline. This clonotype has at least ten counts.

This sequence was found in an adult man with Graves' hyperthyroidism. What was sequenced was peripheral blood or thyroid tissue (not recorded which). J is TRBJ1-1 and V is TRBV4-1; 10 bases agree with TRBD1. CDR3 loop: CASSQMTGGTTEAFF. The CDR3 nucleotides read TGCGCCAGCAGCCAAATGACAGGGGGCACGACTGAAGCTTTCTTT.